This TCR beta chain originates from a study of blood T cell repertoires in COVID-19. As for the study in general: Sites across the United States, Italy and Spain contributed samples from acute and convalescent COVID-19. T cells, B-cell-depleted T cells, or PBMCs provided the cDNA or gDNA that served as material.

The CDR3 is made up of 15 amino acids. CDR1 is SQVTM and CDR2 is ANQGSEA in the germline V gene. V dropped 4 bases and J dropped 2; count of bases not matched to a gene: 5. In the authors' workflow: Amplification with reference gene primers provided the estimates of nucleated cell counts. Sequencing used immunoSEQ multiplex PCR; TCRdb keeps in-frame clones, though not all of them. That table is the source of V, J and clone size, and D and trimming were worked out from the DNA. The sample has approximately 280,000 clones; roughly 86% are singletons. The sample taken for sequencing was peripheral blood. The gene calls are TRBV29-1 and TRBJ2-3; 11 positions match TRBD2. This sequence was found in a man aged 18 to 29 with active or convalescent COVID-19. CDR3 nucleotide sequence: TGCAGCGTTGCAACTAGCGGGGGACACACAGATACGCAGTATTTT. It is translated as CSVATSGGHTDTQYF.